This entry is about one T cell receptor beta chain. What it binds is not known. The data stem from a study of cytomegalovirus exposure and HLA in healthy donors. General study results and limits: In a later analysis, the majority of CMV-associated beta chains seemingly showed HLA restriction.

PCR amplification relied on 60 Vbeta primers (plus 13 Jbeta primers). Sequenced by immunoSEQ multiplex PCR; TCRdb stores in-frame clones only, minus some. Here the sample spans roughly 200,000 clones, 86% being singletons. V lost 3 bases, J lost 6 bases, and 15 bases lay in between. This CDR3 has 14 residues. Looked up from germline, CDR1 is SGHAT and CDR2 is FQNNGV. This receptor was taken from a woman aged 30 to 39 in good health and CMV-seronegative. Sequenced material: PBMCs. This chain connects TRBV11-2 to TRBJ2-7; TRBD1 is a possible D gene (6 bases). CDR3 sequence: CASSLGRQAFEQYF. In DNA, the CDR3 is TGTGCCAGCAGCTTGGGCCGACAGGCGTTCGAGCAGTACTTC.